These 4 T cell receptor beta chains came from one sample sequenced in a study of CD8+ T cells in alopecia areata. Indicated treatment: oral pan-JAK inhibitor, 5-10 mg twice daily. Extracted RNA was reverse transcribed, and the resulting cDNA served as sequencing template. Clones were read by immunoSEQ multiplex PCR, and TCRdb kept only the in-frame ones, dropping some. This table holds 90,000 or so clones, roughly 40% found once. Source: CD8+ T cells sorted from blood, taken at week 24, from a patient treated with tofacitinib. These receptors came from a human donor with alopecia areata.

CDR3 in amino acids: CASSVEGTGDNEQFF. The CDR3 bases are TGTGCCAGCAGCGTAGAGGGGACAGGGGACAATGAGCAGTTCTTC. The rearrangement uses TRBV9 and TRBJ2-1; TRBD1 matches 10 bases. Germline lookup yields CDR1 SGDLS and CDR2 YYNGEE. The CDR3 runs 15 residues. Trimming cost V 0 bases and J 5 bases; bases outside gene matches: 2. The whole variable domain, remainder taken from reference TRBV9 and TRBJ2-1, is DSGVTQTPKHLITATGQRVTLRCSPRSGDLSVYWYQQSLDQGLQFLIQYYNGEERAKGNILERFSAQQFPDLHSELNLSSLELGDSALYFCASSVEGTGDNEQFFGPGTRLTVL.

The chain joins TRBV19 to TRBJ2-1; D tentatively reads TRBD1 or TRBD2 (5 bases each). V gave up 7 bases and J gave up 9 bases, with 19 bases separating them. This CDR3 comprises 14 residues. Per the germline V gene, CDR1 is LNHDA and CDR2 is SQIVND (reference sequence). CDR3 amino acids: CASTISAYGGEQFF. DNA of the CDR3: TGTGCCAGTACCATATCCGCATATGGGGGTGAGCAGTTCTTC.

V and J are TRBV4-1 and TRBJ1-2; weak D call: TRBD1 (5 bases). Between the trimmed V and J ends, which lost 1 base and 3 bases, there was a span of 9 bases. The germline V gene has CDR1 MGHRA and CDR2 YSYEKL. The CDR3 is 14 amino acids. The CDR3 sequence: CASSQVSGDYGYTF. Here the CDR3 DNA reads TGCGCCAGCAGCCAAGTTTCGGGGGACTATGGCTACACCTTC.

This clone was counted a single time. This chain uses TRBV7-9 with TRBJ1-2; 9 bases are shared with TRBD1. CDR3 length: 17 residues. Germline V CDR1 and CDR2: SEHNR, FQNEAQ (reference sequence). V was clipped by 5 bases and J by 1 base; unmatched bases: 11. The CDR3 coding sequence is TGTGCCAGCAGCCTACCGGGACAGGGAGCGTATAACTATGGCTACACCTTC. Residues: CASSLPGQGAYNYGYTF.